The present T cell receptor beta chain was sequenced within a study of cytomegalovirus exposure and HLA in healthy donors. General study results and limits: As a later analysis showed, a missense DCLRE1C variant was linked to trimming of TCR beta V- and J-genes. CMV serostatus stood as the only immune exposure information on hand.

As to this clone: No antigen is known for it.

All the people who gave samples were healthy bone marrow donors. This PCR relied on a set of 60 Vbeta primers and 13 Jbeta primers. As handled by the study authors: In a later analysis, the count reached 80 million or so unique TCR beta chains, with approximately 11 million shared. Libraries were prepared by immunoSEQ multiplex PCR; TCRdb keeps only in-frame clonotypes and omits some of them. Clonal size and the V and J genes are those of that table, whereas D and trimming came from the DNA. The listing contains some 150,000 clones. V was clipped by 0 bases and J by 0 bases, with 6 bases between them. Germline CDR1 MNHEY, CDR2 SMNVEV (reference sequence). This CDR3 has 15 residues.

This sequence originates from a woman aged 18-29 years in good health and CMV-seronegative. Material for sequencing was PBMCs. The V and J genes are TRBV27 and TRBJ1-5; D is unresolved. CDR3 sequence: CASSLSGYSNQPQHF. The CDR3 DNA follows: TGTGCCAGCAGTTTATCCGGGTATAGCAATCAGCCCCAGCATTTT.